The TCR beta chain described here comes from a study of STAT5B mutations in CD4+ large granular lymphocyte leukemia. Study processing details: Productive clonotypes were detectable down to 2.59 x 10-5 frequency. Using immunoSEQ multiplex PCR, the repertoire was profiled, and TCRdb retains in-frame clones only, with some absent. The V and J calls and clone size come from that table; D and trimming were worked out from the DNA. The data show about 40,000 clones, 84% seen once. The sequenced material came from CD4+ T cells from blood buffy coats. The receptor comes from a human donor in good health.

This chain's CDR3 is CASSGTGAPATNEKLFF. In DNA form, the CDR3 reads TGTGCCAGCAGCGGAACAGGGGCCCCCGCAACTAATGAAAAACTGTTTTTT. The rearrangement links TRBV5-5 to TRBJ1-4, with 7 bases matching TRBD1. This CDR3 is 17 amino acids long. V was clipped by 4 bases and J by 0 bases; unmatched bases: 9. Germline V CDR1 and CDR2: SGHKS, YYEKEE (reference sequence).